These 21 T cell receptor beta chains share one sample of origin, sequenced in a study of cytomegalovirus exposure and HLA in healthy donors. The PCR had 60 Vbeta and 13 Jbeta primers. Sequencing was performed with immunoSEQ multiplex PCR; in TCRdb, only in-frame clones are kept and a portion is missing. In the table there are 150,000 to 200,000 clones, approximately 84% of which are singletons. The sequencing sample was made of PBMCs. The source of these receptors is a boy younger than 18 in good health and CMV-seronegative.

The CDR3 nucleotides are TGCGCCAGCAGCCAAGATTGGGGCCACTACGAGCAGTACTTC. This encodes CASSQDWGHYEQYF. This rearrangement joins TRBV4-3 to TRBJ2-7; D perhaps matches TRBD1 (5 bases). CDR1 is LGHNA and CDR2 is YSLEER in the germline V gene. The CDR3 length is 14 residues. Trimming took off 0 bases at V and 3 bases at J, with 9 bases between the two ends.

The V call is TRBV2, the J call TRBJ1-1; D might be TRBD1 (6 bases). The V gene's germline CDR1 is SNHLY and CDR2 FYNNEI. V lost 4 bases and J 4 bases, leaving 13 bases between the germline ends. The CDR3 sequence is 14 residues long. The CDR3 sequence: CASSGEGVGTEAFF. CDR3 DNA: TGTGCCAGCAGTGGGGAGGGGGTCGGCACTGAAGCTTTCTTT.

This sequence joins TRBV9 and TRBJ2-6, with 9 bases identical to TRBD1. The CDR3 runs 15 residues. After removal of 5 bases from V and 2 bases from J, the junction contained 2 bases not matched to a gene. The germline V gene has CDR1 SGDLS and CDR2 YYNGEE. The CDR3, as DNA: TGTGCCAGCAGGGGACAGGGCGCTGGGGCCAACGTCCTGACTTTC. It is translated as CASRGQGAGANVLTF.

The rearrangement joins TRBV15 to TRBJ1-5; TRBD1 aligns across 7 bases. This CDR3 contains 16 residues. In germline, CDR1 is LNHNV, CDR2 YYDKDF (reference sequence). With V trimmed by 4 bases and J by 5 bases, 11 bases remained unmatched. The CDR3 region has the DNA TGTGCCACCAGCATCTCCAGGGGGAAGGAAGATCAGCCCCAGCATTTT. This translates into CATSISRGKEDQPQHF.

This chain connects TRBV5-1 to TRBJ2-5; 11 bases are a match to TRBD2. This CDR3 is built from 16 residues. J lost 2 bases, V lost 4 bases, and 7 bases had no gene match. CDR1 is SGHRS, CDR2 YFSETQ, per germline. The CDR3 DNA reads as TGCGCCAGCAGCCCTAATAGCGGGGGGGTACAAGAGACCCAGTACTTC. It is translated as CASSPNSGGVQETQYF.

V gene TRBV5-4 combines with J gene TRBJ2-7; 8 positions agree with TRBD2. The germline V gene has CDR1 SGHNT and CDR2 YYREEE (reference sequence). V lost 1 base, J lost 5 bases, and 8 bases stayed unmatched. The CDR3 has 15 amino acids. The CDR3 sequence: CASSLIGRVGDEQYF. The CDR3 bases are TGTGCCAGCAGCTTGATCGGGAGGGTCGGGGACGAGCAGTACTTC.

This clone appeared once. The chain employs TRBV29-1 and TRBJ2-4; TRBD1 agrees at 10 bases. After removal of 6 bases from V and 2 bases from J, the junction contained 7 bases not matched to a gene. CDR1 SQVTM and CDR2 ANQGSEA come from the germline V gene. This CDR3 has 15 amino acids. CDR3 coding DNA: TGCAGCGTGGTCGGACAGGGGGTGACCAAAAACATTCAGTACTTC. It is translated as CSVVGQGVTKNIQYF.

Remarks on this clone: The sample has other DNA sequences that encode this CDR3 too. The chain carries TRBV5-1 and TRBJ1-1; D ambiguous. This CDR3 contains 13 residues. Looked up from germline, CDR1 is SGHRS and CDR2 is YFSETQ. The ends were cut back, 0 bases at V and 1 base at J, with 4 bases in the middle. The CDR3 is CASSLGRNTEAFF. The DNA of the CDR3 is TGCGCCAGCAGCTTGGGGAGGAACACTGAAGCTTTCTTT.

In the case of this clone: At one boundary the junction diverges from the germline segment, which might be a read error. The chain combines TRBV2 with TRBJ2-7; possibly TRBD1 for D (7 bases). In germline, CDR1 is SNHLY, CDR2 FYNNEI. The CDR3 covers 11 residues. CDR3: CASSGSQGGHF. The CDR3 coding sequence is TGTGCCAGCAGTGGGTCGCAGGGGGGACACTTC. Together with reference TRBV2 and TRBJ2-7, the CDR3 gives the full variable domain: EPEVTQTPSHQVTQMGQEVILRCVPISNHLYFYWYRQILGQKVEFLVSFYNNEISEKSEIFDDQFSVERPDGSNFTLKIRSTKLEDSAMYFCASSGSQGGHFGPGTRLTVT.

The chain has TRBV21-1 and TRBJ2-2; the D call in the table, TRBD1, was not verified against the DNA. TRBV21-1 is designated a pseudogene. The CDR3 sequence is 17 residues long. In nucleotides, the CDR3 is TGTGCCAGCAGTACTCGAAAGGGGGCAGGGAAGGCCGGGGAGCTGTTTTTT. This encodes CASSTRKGAGKAGELFF.

This chain connects TRBV5-8 to TRBJ1-4; D may be TRBD1 (6 bases). V was shortened by 4 bases and J by 3 bases, with 13 bases between the two germline ends. This CDR3 contains 15 residues. Germline V gene lookup returns CDR1 SGHTS and CDR2 YDEGEE. The CDR3: CASSPGQSSNEKLFF. As DNA, the CDR3 is TGTGCCAGCAGCCCCGGACAGAGCTCTAATGAAAAACTGTTTTTT.

This sequence joins TRBV27 and TRBJ2-5, with 9 nucleotides matching TRBD1. Germline V lookup: CDR1 MNHEY, CDR2 SMNVEV (reference sequence). The V gene end was trimmed by 3 bases and the J gene end by 5 bases; junction bases not matched to a gene: 4. CDR3 length: 14 amino acids. The CDR3 sequence is CASSFYRGQETQYF. The CDR3 DNA is TGTGCCAGCAGTTTTTACAGGGGGCAGGAGACCCAGTACTTC.

This chain links TRBV4-1 with TRBJ1-2, with no clear D. The V end was cut by 1 base, the J end by 5 bases, with 14 bases between. Germline CDR1 is MGHRA and CDR2 is YSYEKL. The CDR3 runs to 15 residues. The CDR3 DNA sequence: TGCGCCAGCAGCCAAGGTGGTTTTGTCGGTTATGGCTACACCTTC. Amino acids: CASSQGGFVGYGYTF.

The chain couples TRBV5-8 to TRBJ2-7, with 7 bases aligning to TRBD1. Per the germline V gene, CDR1 is SGHTS and CDR2 is YDEGEE. Trimming took 4 bases from V and 11 from J; bases not matched to a gene: 6. There are 11 residues in the CDR3. The CDR3 sequence is CASSADRVEYF. The CDR3, as DNA: TGTGCCAGCAGCGCCGACAGGGTGGAGTACTTC.

The rearrangement joins TRBV7-8 to TRBJ1-6; 7 bases are shared with TRBD1. Germline CDR1 reads SGHVS; CDR2 reads FQNEAQ. V trimming: 1 base; J trimming: 9 bases; junction bases outside the gene matches: 6. The CDR3 covers 15 residues. CDR3: CASSLDRGSVSPLHF. The CDR3, as DNA: TGTGCCAGCAGCTTAGACAGGGGTTCTGTTTCACCCCTCCACTTT.

The rearrangement uses TRBV5-4 and TRBJ2-1, with 13 bases aligning to TRBD2. CDR3 length: 15 amino acids. Germline CDR1 is SGHNT and CDR2 is YYREEE (reference sequence). V shed 3 bases and J 8 bases; nucleotides not matched to a gene: 5. The CDR3 DNA is TGTGCCAGCAGCTATACTAGCGGGGGGGCCTATGAGCAGTTCTTC. Its protein product is CASSYTSGGAYEQFF.

The V gene is TRBV5-1, the J gene TRBJ2-5; 7 nucleotides match TRBD1. Losses at the gene ends were 4 bases for V and 4 bases for J; bases not matched to a gene: 13. Per germline, CDR1 SGHRS and CDR2 YFSETQ. The CDR3 has 16 amino acids. CDR3 coding DNA: TGCGCCAGCAGCGCTAGGGACAGACACATCAGAGAGACCCAGTACTTC. The encoded protein is CASSARDRHIRETQYF.

This clone appeared a single time. The V call is TRBV28, the J call TRBJ1-2; 10 bases fit TRBD1. V shed 4 bases and J 2 bases; nucleotides not matched to a gene: 10. Germline-derived CDR1 and CDR2 are MDHEN and SYDVKM. The CDR3 contains 17 residues. CDR3 amino acids: CASSSVPGQGPNYGYTF. The CDR3 coding sequence is TGTGCCAGCAGTTCGGTTCCGGGACAGGGGCCCAACTATGGCTACACCTTC.

This chain uses TRBV10-3 with TRBJ2-2; TRBD2 agrees at 8 bases. This CDR3 region has 14 residues. J gave up 6 bases and V 0 bases, and 0 bases lay outside the gene matches. Looked up from germline, CDR1 is ENHRY and CDR2 is SYGVKD. The CDR3 DNA follows: TGTGCCATCAGTGAGTCCGGGAGGGCCGGGGAGCTGTTTTTT. Protein product: CAISESGRAGELFF.

The gene calls are TRBV10-3 and TRBJ1-2; the D is unclear. Germline CDR1 is ENHRY and CDR2 is SYGVKD. Trimming shortened V by 7 bases and J by 5 bases, and 11 bases separated the two germline ends. This CDR3 comprises 12 residues. CDR3 DNA sequence: TGTGCCATCAAGCACGGGGAATATGGCTACACCTTC. It codes for CAIKHGEYGYTF.

This clone was counted only a few times. The rearrangement links TRBV25-1 to TRBJ2-3; a possible D gene is TRBD1 (6 bases). Trimming left V 4 bases short and J 5 bases short, with 19 bases between. The CDR3 has 16 residues. Germline CDR1 is MGHDK and CDR2 is SYGVNS. The CDR3 DNA follows: TGTGCCAGCAGTGCCGATAAACAGGGATTCCTAGATACGCAGTATTTT. This encodes CASSADKQGFLDTQYF.